Given below is one TCR beta chain in context. This sample stems from a study of control samples from healthy donors and cancer patients. CDR3 length equals 17 residues. Looked up from germline, CDR1 is SQVTM and CDR2 is ANQGSEA. The V gene end was trimmed by 5 bases and the J gene end by 2 bases; junction bases not matched to a gene: 7. Here immunoSEQ multiplex PCR was the method, and the copy in TCRdb shows in-frame clones only, minus some. The table records some 120,000 clones, 80% to 90% of them present only once. Sequencing was carried out using PBMCs. The rearrangement links TRBV29-1 to TRBJ2-2; the match to TRBD2 covers 14 bases. This clonotype was obtained from a woman aged 50 to 65 with colorectal cancer. The CDR3 DNA follows: TGCAGCGTTCCGGGACTAGCGGGGGTCGACAACACCGGGGAGCTGTTTTTT. As protein: CSVPGLAGVDNTGELFF.